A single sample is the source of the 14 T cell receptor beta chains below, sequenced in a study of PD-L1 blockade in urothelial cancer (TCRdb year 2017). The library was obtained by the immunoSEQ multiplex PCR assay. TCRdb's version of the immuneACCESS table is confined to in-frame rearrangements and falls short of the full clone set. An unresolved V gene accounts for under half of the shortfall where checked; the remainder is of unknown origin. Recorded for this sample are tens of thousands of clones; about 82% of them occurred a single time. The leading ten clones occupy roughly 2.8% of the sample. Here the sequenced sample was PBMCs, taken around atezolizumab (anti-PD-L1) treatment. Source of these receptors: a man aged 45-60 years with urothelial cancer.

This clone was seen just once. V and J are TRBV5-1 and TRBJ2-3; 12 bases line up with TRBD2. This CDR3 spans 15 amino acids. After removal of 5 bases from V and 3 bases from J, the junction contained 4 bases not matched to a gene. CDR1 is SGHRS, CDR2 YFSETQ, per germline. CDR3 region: CASRPGLAGTDTQYF. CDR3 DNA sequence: TGCGCCAGCAGACCCGGACTAGCGGGAACAGATACGCAGTATTTT.

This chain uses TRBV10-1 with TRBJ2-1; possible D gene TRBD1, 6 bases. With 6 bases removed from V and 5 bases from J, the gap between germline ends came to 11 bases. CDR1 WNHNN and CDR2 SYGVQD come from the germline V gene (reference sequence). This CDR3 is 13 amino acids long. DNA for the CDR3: TGCGCCAGCAGACACAGGGTTCACAATGAGCAGTTCTTC. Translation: CASRHRVHNEQFF.

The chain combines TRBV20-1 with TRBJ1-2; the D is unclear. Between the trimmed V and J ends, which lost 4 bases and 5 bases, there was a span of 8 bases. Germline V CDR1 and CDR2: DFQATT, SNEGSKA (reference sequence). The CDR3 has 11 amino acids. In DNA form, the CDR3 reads TGCAGTGCTAACGGGGTTTATGGCTACACCTTC. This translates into CSANGVYGYTF.

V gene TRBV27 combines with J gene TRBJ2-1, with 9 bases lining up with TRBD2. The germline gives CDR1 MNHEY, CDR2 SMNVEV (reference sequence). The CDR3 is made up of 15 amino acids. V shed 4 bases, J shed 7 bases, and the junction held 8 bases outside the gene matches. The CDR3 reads CASSYSSGSWNEQFF. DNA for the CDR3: TGTGCCAGCAGTTATAGTAGCGGGAGTTGGAATGAGCAGTTCTTC.

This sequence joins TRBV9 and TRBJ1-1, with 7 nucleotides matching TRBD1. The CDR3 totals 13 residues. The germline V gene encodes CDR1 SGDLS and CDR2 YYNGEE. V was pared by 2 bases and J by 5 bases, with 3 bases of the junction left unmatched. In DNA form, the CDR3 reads TGTGCCAGCAGCGTTGACAGGGTAACTGAAGCTTTCTTT. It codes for CASSVDRVTEAFF. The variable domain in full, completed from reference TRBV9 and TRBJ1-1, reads DSGVTQTPKHLITATGQRVTLRCSPRSGDLSVYWYQQSLDQGLQFLIQYYNGEERAKGNILERFSAQQFPDLHSELNLSSLELGDSALYFCASSVDRVTEAFFGQGTRLTVV.

The CDR3 nucleotides are TGTGCCAGCTCACGGGACTGGGAGAACACTGAAGCTTTCTTT. Translation gives CASSRDWENTEAFF. This chain connects TRBV18 to TRBJ1-1, with D possibly matching TRBD1 (5 bases). Trimming shortened V by 4 bases and J by 1 base, and 10 bases separated the two germline ends. Germline CDR1 and CDR2: KGHSH and LQKENI. The CDR3 length is 14 residues.

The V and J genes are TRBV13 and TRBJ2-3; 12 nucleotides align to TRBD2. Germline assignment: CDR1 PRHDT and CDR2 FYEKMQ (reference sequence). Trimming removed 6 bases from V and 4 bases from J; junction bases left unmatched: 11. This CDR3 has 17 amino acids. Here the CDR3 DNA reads TGTGCCAGCAGTCGACGACTAGCGGGGGCGGATGCAGATACGCAGTATTTT. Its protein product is CASSRRLAGADADTQYF.

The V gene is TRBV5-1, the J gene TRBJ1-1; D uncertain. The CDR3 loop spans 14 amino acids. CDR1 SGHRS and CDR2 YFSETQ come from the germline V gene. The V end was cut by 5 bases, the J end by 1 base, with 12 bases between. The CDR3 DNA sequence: TGCGCCAGCAGGGAGGGAACGGCGAACACTGAAGCTTTCTTT. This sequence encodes CASREGTANTEAFF.

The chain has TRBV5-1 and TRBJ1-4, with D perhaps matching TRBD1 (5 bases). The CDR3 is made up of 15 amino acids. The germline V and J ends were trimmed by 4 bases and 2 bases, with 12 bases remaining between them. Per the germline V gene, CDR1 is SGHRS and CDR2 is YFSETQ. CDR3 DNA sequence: TGCGCCAGCAGCCCGTCACAGGCGACTAATGAAAAACTGTTTTTT. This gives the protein CASSPSQATNEKLFF. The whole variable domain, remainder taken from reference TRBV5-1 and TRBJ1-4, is KAGVTQTPRYLIKTRGQQVTLSCSPISGHRSVSWYQQTPGQGLQFLFEYFSETQRNKGNFPGRFSGRQFSNSRSEMNVSTLELGDSALYLCASSPSQATNEKLFFGSGTQLSVL.

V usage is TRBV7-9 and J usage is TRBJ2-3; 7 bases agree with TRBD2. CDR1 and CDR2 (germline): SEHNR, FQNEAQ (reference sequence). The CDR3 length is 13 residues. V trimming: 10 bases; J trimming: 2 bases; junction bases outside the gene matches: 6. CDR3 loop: CATEQRDTDTQYF. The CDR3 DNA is TGTGCCACCGAGCAGCGGGACACAGATACGCAGTATTTT.

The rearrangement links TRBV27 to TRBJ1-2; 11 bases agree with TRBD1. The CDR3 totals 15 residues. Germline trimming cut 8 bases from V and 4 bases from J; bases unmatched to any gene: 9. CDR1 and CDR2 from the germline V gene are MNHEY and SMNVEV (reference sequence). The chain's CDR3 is CASHIGGTGGYGYTF. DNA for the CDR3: TGTGCCAGCCACATTGGGGGGACAGGGGGCTATGGCTACACCTTC.

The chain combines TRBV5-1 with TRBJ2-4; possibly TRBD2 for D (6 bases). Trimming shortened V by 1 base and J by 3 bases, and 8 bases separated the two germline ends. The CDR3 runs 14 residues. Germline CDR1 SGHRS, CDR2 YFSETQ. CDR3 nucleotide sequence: TGCGCCAGCAGCTTGTCGGGGGACAAAAACATTCAGTACTTC. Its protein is CASSLSGDKNIQYF.

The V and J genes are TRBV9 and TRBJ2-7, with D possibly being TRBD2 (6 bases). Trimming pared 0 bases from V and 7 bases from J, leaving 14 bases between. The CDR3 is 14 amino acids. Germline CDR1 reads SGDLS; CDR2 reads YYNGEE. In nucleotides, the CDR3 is TGTGCCAGCAGCGTAGGACTAGTCGAAGGTGAGCAGTACTTC. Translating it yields CASSVGLVEGEQYF.

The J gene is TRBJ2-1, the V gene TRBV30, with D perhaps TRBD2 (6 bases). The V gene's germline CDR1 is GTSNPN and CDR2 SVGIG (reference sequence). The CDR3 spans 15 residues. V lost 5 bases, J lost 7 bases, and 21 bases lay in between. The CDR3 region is CAWGFSGFPGNEQFF. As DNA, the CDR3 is TGTGCCTGGGGGTTTAGCGGATTCCCGGGAAATGAGCAGTTCTTC. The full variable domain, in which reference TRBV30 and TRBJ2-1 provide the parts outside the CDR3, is SQTIHQWPATLVQPVGSPLSLECTVEGTSNPNLYWYRQAAGRGLQLLFYSVGIGQISSEVPQNLSASRPQDRQFILSSKKLLLSDSGFYLCAWGFSGFPGNEQFFGPGTRLTVL.